The present entry profiles one TCR beta chain with its context. This sample stems from a study of T cells in Graves' hyperthyroidism and ophthalmopathy. Researchers amplified the TCR beta CDR3 regions from RNA transcripts. A set of HTBI primers served as the primers for a first-round RT-PCR of the TCR CDR3. One entry per CDR3 protein results from TCRdb running MiXCR on the multiplex PCR reads. The sample records about 380,000 distinct CDR3 sequences, around 14% being singletons. Germline-derived CDR1 and CDR2 are KGHSH and LQKENI. Trimming cost V 3 bases and J 6 bases; bases outside gene matches: 8. CDR3 length: 15 amino acids.

Material: blood. V usage is TRBV18 and J usage is TRBJ1-5; 7 nucleotides align to TRBD1. The receptor's source is a woman aged 60-75 years with Graves' hyperthyroidism. The chain's CDR3 is CASSPDRTIGQPQHF. DNA for the CDR3: TGTGCCAGCTCACCGGACAGGACGATAGGTCAGCCCCAGCATTTT.